The 8 T cell receptor beta chains presented below share a single source sample, sequenced in a study of PD-L1 blockade in urothelial cancer. Sequencing was performed with immunoSEQ multiplex PCR; in TCRdb, only in-frame clones are kept and a portion is missing. Seen here are around 69,000 clones, about 91% observed once, and the top ten hold roughly 0.9%. Time point specified: peripheral blood 6 weeks after treatment start. Here the sequenced sample was PBMCs, taken around atezolizumab (anti-PD-L1) treatment. The receptor set was obtained from a woman older than 75 with urothelial cancer.

The CDR3 protein is CASSGQGVAQYF. The CDR3 DNA reads TGTGCCAGTAGCGGACAGGGGGTTGCGCAGTATTTT. The rearrangement joins TRBV19 to TRBJ2-3; TRBD1 matches 10 bases. CDR1 is LNHDA and CDR2 is SQIVND in the germline V gene (reference sequence). This CDR3 is built from 12 residues. V shed 6 bases, J shed 10 bases, and the junction held 4 bases outside the gene matches.

The chain joins TRBV27 to TRBJ1-5, with TRBD1 identical over 7 bases. The V and J ends lost 6 bases and 4 bases, in that order; junction bases with no gene match: 12. The CDR3 consists of 16 residues. Germline CDR1 reads MNHEY; CDR2 reads SMNVEV (reference sequence). The CDR3, as DNA: TGTGCCAGCAGCACTACCGGGACAGCACCGAATCAGCCCCAGCATTTT. It codes for CASSTTGTAPNQPQHF.

The V call is TRBV5-6, the J call TRBJ2-3, with D tentatively TRBD2 (5 bases). V was trimmed by 4 bases and J by 5 bases, leaving 17 bases between them. CDR1 and CDR2 (germline): SGHDT, YYEEEE. The CDR3 loop spans 15 amino acids. The chain's CDR3 is CASSSGDIRKDTQYF. The CDR3 DNA follows: TGTGCCAGCAGCAGCGGAGACATCCGTAAAGATACGCAGTATTTT.

V gene TRBV5-1 combines with J gene TRBJ2-3; 11 nucleotides line up with TRBD1. Per germline, CDR1 SGHRS and CDR2 YFSETQ. The CDR3 is made up of 17 amino acids. V shed 6 bases and J 3 bases; nucleotides not matched to a gene: 12. CDR3 protein: CASKVGQGATWTDTQYF. The CDR3 bases are TGCGCCAGCAAGGTTGGACAGGGGGCGACATGGACAGATACGCAGTATTTT.

This clone occurred once. V usage is TRBV2 and J usage is TRBJ2-7; D is uncertain. The V gene's germline CDR1 is SNHLY and CDR2 FYNNEI. This CDR3 is 14 amino acids long. Trimming removed 2 bases from V and 1 base from J, with 9 bases in between. CDR3 sequence reads: CASSELVSSYEQYF. Here the CDR3 DNA reads TGTGCCAGCAGTGAATTGGTCAGTTCCTACGAGCAGTACTTC.

This chain links TRBV19 with TRBJ2-3, with 10 bases fitting TRBD2. CDR1 and CDR2 from the germline V gene are LNHDA and SQIVND (reference sequence). The CDR3 runs to 17 residues. J lost 4 bases, V lost 0 bases, and 7 bases had no gene match. The CDR3 DNA reads TGTGCCAGTAGTATAGATTTGCTAGCGGGAGTGGCAGATACGCAGTATTTT. This translates into CASSIDLLAGVADTQYF.

The chain joins TRBV28 to TRBJ2-1, with TRBD1 matching 9 bases. Per the germline V gene, CDR1 is MDHEN and CDR2 is SYDVKM. CDR3 size: 12 residues. Unmatched junction bases numbered 1, after V lost 7 bases and J lost 6 bases. The CDR3 DNA follows: TGTGCCAGCAACAGGGGGCCCAATGAGCAGTTCTTC. Protein sequence: CASNRGPNEQFF.

The chain carries TRBV27 and TRBJ1-5, with D possibly matching TRBD1 (6 bases). The CDR3 extends over 13 amino acids. V lost 8 bases to trimming and J lost 5 bases, with 13 bases between them. Germline V gene lookup returns CDR1 MNHEY and CDR2 SMNVEV (reference sequence). In DNA form, the CDR3 reads TGTGCCAGCTCCGGGACAATCTATCAGCCCCAGCATTTT. Encoded protein: CASSGTIYQPQHF.